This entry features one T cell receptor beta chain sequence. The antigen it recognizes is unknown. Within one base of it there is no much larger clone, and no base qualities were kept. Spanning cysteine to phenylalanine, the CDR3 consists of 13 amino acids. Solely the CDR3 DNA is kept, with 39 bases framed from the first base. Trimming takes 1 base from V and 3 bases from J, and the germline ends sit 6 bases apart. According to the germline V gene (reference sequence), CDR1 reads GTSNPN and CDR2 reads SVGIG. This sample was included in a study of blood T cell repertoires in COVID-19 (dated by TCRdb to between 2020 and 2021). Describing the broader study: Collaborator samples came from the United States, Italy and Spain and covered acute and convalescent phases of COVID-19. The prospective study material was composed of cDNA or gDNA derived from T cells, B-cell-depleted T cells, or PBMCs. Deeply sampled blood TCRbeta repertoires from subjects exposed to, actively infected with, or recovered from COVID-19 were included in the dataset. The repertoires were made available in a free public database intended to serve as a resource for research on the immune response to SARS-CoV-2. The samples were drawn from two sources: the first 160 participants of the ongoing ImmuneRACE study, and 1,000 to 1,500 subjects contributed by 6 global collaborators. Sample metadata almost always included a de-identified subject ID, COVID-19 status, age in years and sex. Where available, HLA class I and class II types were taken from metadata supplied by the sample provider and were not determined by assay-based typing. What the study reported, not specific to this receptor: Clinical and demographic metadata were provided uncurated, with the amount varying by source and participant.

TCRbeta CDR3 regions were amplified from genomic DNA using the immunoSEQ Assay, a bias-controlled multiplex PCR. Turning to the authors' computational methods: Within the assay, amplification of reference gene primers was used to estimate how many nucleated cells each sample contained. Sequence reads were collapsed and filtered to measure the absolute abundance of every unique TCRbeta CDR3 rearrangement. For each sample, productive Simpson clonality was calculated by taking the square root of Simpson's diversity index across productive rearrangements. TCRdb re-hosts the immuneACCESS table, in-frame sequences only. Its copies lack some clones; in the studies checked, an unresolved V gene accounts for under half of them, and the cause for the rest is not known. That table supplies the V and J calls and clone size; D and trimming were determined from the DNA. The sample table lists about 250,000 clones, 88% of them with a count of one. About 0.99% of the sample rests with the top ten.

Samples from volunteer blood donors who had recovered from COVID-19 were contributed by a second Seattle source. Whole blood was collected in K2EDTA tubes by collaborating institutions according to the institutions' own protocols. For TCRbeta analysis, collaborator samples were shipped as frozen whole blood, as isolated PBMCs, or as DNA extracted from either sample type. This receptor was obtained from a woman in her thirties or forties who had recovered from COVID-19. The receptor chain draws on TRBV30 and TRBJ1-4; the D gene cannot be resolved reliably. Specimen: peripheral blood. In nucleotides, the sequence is TGTGCCTGGAGTGAACAGCCTAATGAAAAACTGTTTTTT. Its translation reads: CAWSEQPNEKLFF.